This T cell receptor beta chain was sequenced during a study of cytomegalovirus exposure and HLA in healthy donors. Notes on this clone: The antigen remains undetermined.

Primers: 60 Vbeta forward and 13 Jbeta reverse. Clones were read by immunoSEQ multiplex PCR, and TCRdb kept only the in-frame ones, dropping some. There are under 130,000 clones in the sample, with around 0.59% held by the top ten. Study-wide findings and caveats: As was reported, the HLA-A and HLA-B alleles of most subjects were accurately predicted from TCR beta sequences. No immune exposure information besides CMV serostatus was available. Earlier analysis yielded a pattern in which most TCR beta V segments were productive about 90% or about 30% of the time. The listing of 150 or so TCR beta chains classed them as cytomegalovirus-associated.

This sequence was found in a man aged 45-65 years in good health and CMV-seronegative. Specimen: PBMCs.

The CDR3 here is CASSTTSGSPDTQYF. Here the CDR3 DNA reads TGCGCCAGCAGCACTACTAGCGGGTCCCCAGATACGCAGTATTTT. This sequence joins TRBV5-1 and TRBJ2-3; 9 bases line up with TRBD2. The trim removed 4 bases at V and 4 bases at J, leaving 7 bases unmatched. In germline, CDR1 is SGHRS, CDR2 YFSETQ. This CDR3 contains 15 residues.